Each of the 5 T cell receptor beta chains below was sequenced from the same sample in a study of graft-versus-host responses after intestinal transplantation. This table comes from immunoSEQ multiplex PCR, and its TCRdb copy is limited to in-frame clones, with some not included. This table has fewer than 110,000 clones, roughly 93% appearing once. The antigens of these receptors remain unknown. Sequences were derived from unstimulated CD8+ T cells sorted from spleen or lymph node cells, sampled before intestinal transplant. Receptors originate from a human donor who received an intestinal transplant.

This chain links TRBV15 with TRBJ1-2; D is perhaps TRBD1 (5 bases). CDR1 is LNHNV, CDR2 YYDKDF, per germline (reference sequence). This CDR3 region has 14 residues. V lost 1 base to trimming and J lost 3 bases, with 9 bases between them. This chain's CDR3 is CATSRGGSDYGYTF. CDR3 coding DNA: TGTGCCACCAGCAGAGGGGGCTCGGACTATGGCTACACCTTC.

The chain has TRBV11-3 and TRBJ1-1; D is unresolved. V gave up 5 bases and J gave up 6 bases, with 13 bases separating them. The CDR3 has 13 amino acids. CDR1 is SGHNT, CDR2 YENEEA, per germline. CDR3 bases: TGTGCCAGCAGCCTGATCCGGGGTGCTGAAGCTTTCTTT. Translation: CASSLIRGAEAFF.

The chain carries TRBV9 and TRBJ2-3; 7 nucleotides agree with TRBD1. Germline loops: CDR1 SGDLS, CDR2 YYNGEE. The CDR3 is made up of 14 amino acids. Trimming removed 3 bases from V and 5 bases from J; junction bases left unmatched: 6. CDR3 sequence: CASSALGGQDTQYF. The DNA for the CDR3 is TGTGCCAGCAGCGCCCTAGGGGGCCAAGATACGCAGTATTTT.

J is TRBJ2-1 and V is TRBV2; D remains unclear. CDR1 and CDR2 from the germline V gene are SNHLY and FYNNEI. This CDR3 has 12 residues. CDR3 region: CTFRGSYNEQFF. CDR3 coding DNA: TGTACTTTCAGAGGCTCCTACAATGAGCAGTTCTTC.

This CDR3 reads CASSYYQSTNEKLFF. The CDR3 DNA is TGTGCCAGCAGTTACTACCAATCAACTAATGAAAAACTGTTTTTT. The chain joins TRBV6-5 to TRBJ1-4; D gene unclear. V dropped 1 base and J dropped 0 bases, with 6 bases sitting between them. Germline V gene data show CDR1 as MNHEY and CDR2 as SVGAGI. The CDR3 sequence is 15 residues long.